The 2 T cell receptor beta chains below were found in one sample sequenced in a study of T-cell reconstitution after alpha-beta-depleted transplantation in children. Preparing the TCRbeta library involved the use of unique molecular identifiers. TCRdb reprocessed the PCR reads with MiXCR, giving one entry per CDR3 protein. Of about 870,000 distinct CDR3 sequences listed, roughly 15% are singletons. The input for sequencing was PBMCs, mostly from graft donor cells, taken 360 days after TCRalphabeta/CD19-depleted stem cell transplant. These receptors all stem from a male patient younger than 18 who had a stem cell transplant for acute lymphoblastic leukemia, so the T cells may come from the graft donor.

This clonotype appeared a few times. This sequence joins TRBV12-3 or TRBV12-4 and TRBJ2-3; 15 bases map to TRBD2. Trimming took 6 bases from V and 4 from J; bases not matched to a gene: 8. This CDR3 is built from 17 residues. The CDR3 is CASSPFGLAGGPDTQYF. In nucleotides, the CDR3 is TGTGCCAGCAGCCCCTTTGGACTAGCGGGAGGGCCAGATACGCAGTATTTT.

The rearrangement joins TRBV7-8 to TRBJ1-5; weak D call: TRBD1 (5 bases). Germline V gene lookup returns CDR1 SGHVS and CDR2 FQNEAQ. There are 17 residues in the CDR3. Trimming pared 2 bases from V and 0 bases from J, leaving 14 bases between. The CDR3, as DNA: TGTGCCAGCAGCTTATGGGGCGCGGCTCGTAGCAATCAGCCCCAGCATTTT. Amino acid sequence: CASSLWGAARSNQPQHF.